Listed here are 27 T cell receptor beta chains from one sample, sequenced in a study of blood T cell repertoires in COVID-19. The method was immunoSEQ multiplex PCR; TCRdb's version includes in-frame clones alone and lacks a portion of them. This sample yields about 210,000 clones, of which about nine tenths are seen a single time; 1.5% to 2% belongs to the top ten. The specimen was peripheral blood. The receptors here all came from a man between 65 and 80 years old with acute or convalescent COVID-19.

The count of this clone is one. The chain employs TRBV2 and TRBJ2-2; D gene unclear. Trimming stripped 4 bases from V and 1 base from J, with 10 bases between. There are 15 residues in the CDR3. From germline, CDR1 is SNHLY and CDR2 FYNNEI. This CDR3 is CASSVSQVNTGELFF. The CDR3 DNA reads TGTGCCAGCAGTGTGTCGCAGGTGAACACCGGGGAGCTGTTTTTT.

This chain links TRBV7-2 with TRBJ1-5; TRBD1 might be the D (6 bases). The V end lost 5 bases, the J end lost 1 base, and 9 bases lay between the germline ends. Germline CDR1 is SGHTA and CDR2 is FQGNSA. CDR3 length: 14 amino acids. The CDR3 loop is CASSGGQSNQPQHF. The CDR3 coding sequence is TGTGCCAGCAGCGGGGGACAAAGCAATCAGCCCCAGCATTTT.

In DNA form, the CDR3 reads TGTGCCAGCAGCCAAGGTGACGGGGGGAATTCACCCCTCCACTTT. It encodes CASSQGDGGNSPLHF. V usage is TRBV3-1 (or the pseudogene TRBV3-2) and J usage is TRBJ1-6, with a weak D call TRBD1 (5 bases). V was pared by 1 base and J by 7 bases, with 11 bases between. The V gene's germline CDR1 is LGHDT and CDR2 YNNKEL (reference sequence). The CDR3 is made up of 15 amino acids.

This clone was recorded once. The chain couples TRBV27 to TRBJ2-1; 7 bases align to TRBD2. The CDR3 is 14 amino acids. J was trimmed by 8 bases and V by 7 bases; bases with no gene match: 11. Germline loops: CDR1 MNHEY, CDR2 SMNVEV (reference sequence). CDR3 region: CASTTPGLADEQFF. The DNA for the CDR3 is TGTGCCAGCACCACCCCCGGGCTAGCGGATGAGCAGTTCTTC.

The rearrangement links TRBV21-1 to TRBJ2-4; TRBD2, as called in the table, went unchecked against the DNA. TRBV21-1 is marked as a pseudogene. The CDR3 loop spans 17 amino acids. For the CDR3, the DNA is TGTGCCAGCAGCAACCCGGGGAGGGTAGTAGCCAAAAACATTCAGTACTTC. Its translation: CASSNPGRVVAKNIQYF.

This clone was found once. The V gene is TRBV7-9, the J gene TRBJ1-1; no definite D call. This CDR3 region has 13 residues. V dropped 5 bases and J dropped 4 bases, with 11 bases sitting between them. Per the germline V gene, CDR1 is SEHNR and CDR2 is FQNEAQ (reference sequence). CDR3 sequence: CASSRLTGTEAFF. For the CDR3, the DNA is TGTGCCAGCAGCCGCTTAACGGGCACTGAAGCTTTCTTT.

V gene TRBV6-2 or TRBV6-3 combines with J gene TRBJ2-3; 16 bases are shared with TRBD2. This CDR3 contains 16 residues. The J segment lost 6 bases and the V segment lost 5 bases, leaving 5 bases of the junction unmatched. Germline-derived CDR1 and CDR2 are MNHEY and SVGEGT. CDR3 coding DNA: TGTGCCAGCAGTGGGACTAGCGGGAGGGCCGGTGATACGCAGTATTTT. Translation: CASSGTSGRAGDTQYF.

V gene TRBV27 combines with J gene TRBJ1-5; D uncertain. The germline gives CDR1 MNHEY, CDR2 SMNVEV (reference sequence). Trimming shortened V by 4 bases and J by 4 bases, and 11 bases separated the two germline ends. The CDR3 sequence is 14 residues long. CDR3 in DNA: TGTGCCAGCAGTTCTGGACTTGGGAATCAGCCCCAGCATTTT. Amino acid sequence: CASSSGLGNQPQHF.

The chain combines TRBV3-1 (or the pseudogene TRBV3-2) with TRBJ2-5, with a tentative D call TRBD2 (6 bases). This CDR3 is built from 16 residues. V lost 1 base and J 9 bases, leaving 21 bases between the germline ends. Germline values: CDR1 LGHDT, CDR2 YNNKEL (reference sequence). In DNA form, the CDR3 reads TGTGCCAGCAGCCAAGTAATGGCGGGGATCCCGTCGGCCCAGTACTTC. This translates into CASSQVMAGIPSAQYF.

In DNA form, the CDR3 reads TGTGCCAGCAGCCAGGGTTTCGCCGAGCGTTCACCCCTCCACTTT. Translated, it gives CASSQGFAERSPLHF. V usage is TRBV4-2 and J usage is TRBJ1-6, with D uncertain. V lost 3 bases and J 9 bases, leaving 15 bases between the germline ends. Germline CDR1 is LGHNA and CDR2 is YNFKEQ. CDR3 length: 15 residues.

CDR3 residues: CAWRLAGGGEQYF. CDR3 coding DNA: TGTGCCTGGAGACTAGCGGGAGGGGGAGAGCAGTACTTC. The chain combines TRBV30 with TRBJ2-7; 13 bases line up with TRBD2. Germline loops: CDR1 GTSNPN, CDR2 SVGIG (reference sequence). V shed 3 bases, J shed 7 bases, and the junction held 3 bases outside the gene matches. This CDR3 spans 13 amino acids.

The chain carries TRBV18 and TRBJ2-7; a weak D match, TRBD1 (6 bases). The V end was cut by 0 bases, the J end by 9 bases, with 15 bases between. This CDR3 is built from 14 residues. Germline assignment: CDR1 KGHSH and CDR2 LQKENI. CDR3 nucleotide sequence: TGTGCCAGCTCACCACCCGACAGGCGGTTAGGGCAGTACTTC. Amino acids: CASSPPDRRLGQYF.

The chain employs TRBV24-1 and TRBJ2-7; 8 bases are a match to TRBD1. The CDR3 sequence is 18 residues long. CDR1 and CDR2 from the germline V gene are KGHDR and SFDVKD. With V trimmed by 0 bases and J by 1 base, 10 bases remained unmatched. The CDR3 DNA is TGTGCCACCAGTGATTTGAGGACAGGGACCTACTTTTCCTACGAGCAGTACTTC. Residues: CATSDLRTGTYFSYEQYF.

This rearrangement joins TRBV5-1 to TRBJ2-7; 7 bases align to TRBD1. The V segment lost 4 bases and the J segment 3 bases; nucleotides outside the gene matches: 4. The CDR3 covers 13 residues. The germline CDR1 and CDR2 sequences are SGHRS and YFSETQ. CDR3 residues: CASSRDSIYEQYF. The CDR3 DNA reads as TGCGCCAGCAGCAGGGACAGCATCTACGAGCAGTACTTC.

This chain connects TRBV29-1 to TRBJ1-1; the D gene is possibly TRBD1 (6 bases). The germline gives CDR1 SQVTM, CDR2 ANQGSEA. CDR3 length: 12 residues. V was trimmed by 5 bases and J by 3 bases, leaving 10 bases between them. As DNA, the CDR3 is TGCAGCGTTAAACAGGGTGACACTGAAGCTTTCTTT. Protein: CSVKQGDTEAFF.

The chain links TRBV7-3 to TRBJ2-7, with a weak D call TRBD2 (5 bases). Trimming removed 4 bases at V and 5 bases at J, with 12 bases between. This CDR3 region has 13 residues. The germline gives CDR1 SGHTA, CDR2 FQGTGA. The CDR3 loop reads CASSSLSGDEQYF. The CDR3 region has the DNA TGTGCCAGCAGCTCCCTCTCCGGGGACGAGCAGTACTTC. The whole variable domain, filled in from reference TRBV7-3 and TRBJ2-7, reads GAGVSQTPSNKVTEKGKYVELRCDPISGHTALYWYRQSLGQGPEFLIYFQGTGAADDSGLPNDRFFAVRPEGSVSTLKIQRTERGDSAVYLCASSSLSGDEQYFGPGTRLTVT.

The V call is TRBV3-1 (or the pseudogene TRBV3-2), the J call TRBJ1-1, with D possibly matching TRBD1 (6 bases). Looked up from germline, CDR1 is LGHDT and CDR2 is YNNKEL (reference sequence). CDR3 length equals 13 residues. V lost 0 bases and J lost 6, with 8 bases in between. The CDR3 spells CASSQEGGAEAFF. In DNA form, the CDR3 reads TGTGCCAGCAGCCAAGAAGGGGGTGCTGAAGCTTTCTTT.

The rearrangement uses TRBV19 and TRBJ2-3; 13 nucleotides line up with TRBD2. The CDR3 loop spans 16 amino acids. Germline V gene data show CDR1 as LNHDA and CDR2 as SQIVND (reference sequence). With V trimmed by 6 bases and J by 3 bases, 6 bases remained unmatched. In DNA form, the CDR3 reads TGTGCCAGTAGCGGACTAGCGGGAGACGGGACAGATACGCAGTATTTT. It specifies CASSGLAGDGTDTQYF.

The chain carries TRBV19 and TRBJ1-5, with TRBD1 matching over 7 bases. V was pared by 3 bases and J by 4 bases, with 3 bases of the junction left unmatched. The CDR3 covers 14 residues. CDR1 is LNHDA, CDR2 SQIVND, per germline (reference sequence). The CDR3 DNA reads TGTGCCAGTAGTATCGGGACAGCTAATCAGCCCCAGCATTTT. This codes for CASSIGTANQPQHF.

This chain uses TRBV27 with TRBJ2-1; TRBD2 matches 11 bases. This CDR3 comprises 14 residues. The trim removed 4 bases at V and 10 bases at J, leaving 6 bases unmatched. CDR1 is MNHEY, CDR2 SMNVEV, per germline (reference sequence). CDR3 loop: CASSSGLAEGEQFF. As DNA, the CDR3 is TGTGCCAGCAGTTCGGGACTAGCGGAGGGGGAGCAGTTCTTC.

The rearrangement uses TRBV3-1 (or the pseudogene TRBV3-2) and TRBJ2-2; 10 bases are a match to TRBD1. The CDR3 length is 15 residues. Per the germline V gene, CDR1 is LGHDT and CDR2 is YNNKEL (reference sequence). The V and J ends lost 4 bases and 7 bases, in that order; junction bases with no gene match: 6. The CDR3 region is CASSRGTGDIGELFF. As DNA, the CDR3 is TGTGCCAGCAGCCGCGGGACAGGGGATATCGGGGAGCTGTTTTTT.

The V call is TRBV6-5, the J call TRBJ1-3; TRBD1 is a possible D gene (5 bases). The CDR3 is made up of 14 amino acids. CDR1 is MNHEY and CDR2 is SVGAGI in the germline V gene. The V gene lost 6 bases and the J gene lost 0 bases, with 9 bases spanning the gap. CDR3 DNA: TGTGCCAGCAGCCTGGGGCGCTCTGGAAACACCATATATTTT. It yields the protein CASSLGRSGNTIYF.

This chain uses TRBV7-9 with TRBJ1-5; a weak D match, TRBD1 (6 bases). Trimming stripped 3 bases from V and 6 bases from J, with 9 bases between. In germline, CDR1 is SEHNR, CDR2 FQNEAQ (reference sequence). The CDR3 is 13 amino acids. The CDR3 loop is CASSLDSFQPQHF. CDR3 coding DNA: TGTGCCAGCAGCTTGGACAGTTTTCAGCCCCAGCATTTT. Filled out from reference TRBV7-9 and TRBJ1-5, the complete variable domain reads DTGVSQNPRHKITKRGQNVTFRCDPISEHNRLYWYRQTLGQGPEFLTYFQNEAQLEKSRLLSDRFSAERPKGSFSTLEIQRTEQGDSAMYLCASSLDSFQPQHFGDGTRLSIL.

The gene calls are TRBV2 and TRBJ2-1, with 10 bases lining up with TRBD2. The CDR3 spans 16 residues. CDR1 and CDR2 (germline): SNHLY, FYNNEI. Trimming removed 4 bases from V and 3 bases from J; junction bases left unmatched: 6. CDR3 in DNA: TGTGCCAGCAGTGTCCCCGGGACTAGCGACTACAATGAGCAGTTCTTC. Translating it yields CASSVPGTSDYNEQFF.

This chain links TRBV29-1 with TRBJ2-5, with 11 bases identical to TRBD1. The CDR3 spans 13 residues. The germline V gene encodes CDR1 SQVTM and CDR2 ANQGSEA. V shed 7 bases and J 4 bases; nucleotides not matched to a gene: 5. In DNA, the CDR3 is TGCAGCGCTCGGACAGGGGGCGTAGAGACCCAGTACTTC. It encodes CSARTGGVETQYF. Together with reference TRBV29-1 and TRBJ2-5, the CDR3 gives the full variable domain: SAVISQKPSRDICQRGTSLTIQCQVDSQVTMMFWYRQQPGQSLTLIATANQGSEATYESGFVIDKFPISRPNLTFSTLTVSNMSPEDSSIYLCSARTGGVETQYFGPGTRLLVL.

To note about this clone: Other DNA sequences within the sample encode an identical CDR3. The V and J genes are TRBV20-1 and TRBJ1-2, with unresolved D. Between the trimmed V and J ends, which lost 5 bases and 6 bases, there was a span of 10 bases. Germline V gene data show CDR1 as DFQATT and CDR2 as SNEGSKA (reference sequence). The CDR3 totals 11 residues. Written as DNA, the CDR3 is TGCAGTGCTCCCGGACTAGATGGCTACACCTTC. This gives the protein CSAPGLDGYTF.

This clone was picked up one time. This rearrangement joins TRBV19 to TRBJ2-3; TRBD1 aligns across 12 bases. The trim removed 7 bases at V and 10 bases at J, leaving 9 bases unmatched. The CDR3 consists of 14 residues. Germline V gene sequence: CDR1 LNHDA, CDR2 SQIVND (reference sequence). The CDR3 is CASKGGQGALSQYF. Written as DNA, the CDR3 is TGTGCCAGTAAGGGGGGACAGGGGGCGTTATCGCAGTATTTT.